A selection of T cell receptor beta chains follows, all from one sample in a study of blood T cells in healthy people across ages. From the 5' RACE reads, TCRdb called clonotypes with MiXCR, one entry per CDR3 protein. The sample gives about 1.8 million distinct CDR3 sequences, roughly 52% of which show up once; over 2% is in the top ten. What was sequenced was blood. These receptors were taken from a woman between 40 and 55 years old in good health. The CDR3 runs from the conserved cysteine through the conserved F or W. The D gene is left open where the match is weak. Rows give clone size only sometimes, using once, few, many, or a class for an expanded clone.

>TRBJ2-5|.|.|TRBV3-1
TGTGCCAGCAGCCTCTACCGACAGGTCGAGGAGACCCAGTACTTC
CASSLYRQVEETQYF
>TRBJ1-2|.|.|TRBV7-9
TGTGCCAGCAGCGGGGAAAACAGGGTACCCTATGGCTACACCTTC
CASSGENRVPYGYTF
>TRBJ2-1|.|.|TRBV4-2
TGTGCCAGCAGCCAAGGCCGGGACGGATACAATGAGCAGTTCTTC
CASSQGRDGYNEQFF
>TRBJ2-5|TRBD1|few|TRBV28
TGTGCCAGCGCGACAGGGGTCGGAGAGACCCAGTACTTC
CASATGVGETQYF
>TRBJ2-5|.|.|TRBV18
TGTGCCAGCTCACCCACCTTACAGATCCAAGAGACCCAGTACTTC
CASSPTLQIQETQYF
>TRBJ2-7|TRBD2|.|TRBV7-2
TGTGCCAGCAGCAAGGGGACTAGCGGGGGCTACGAGCAGTACTTC
CASSKGTSGGYEQYF
>TRBJ2-1|.|.|TRBV7-9
TGTGCCAGCAGCCGCCGGGACGTCTACAATGAGCAGTTCTTC
CASSRRDVYNEQFF
>TRBJ1-5|.|few|TRBV7-2
TGTGCCAGCAGCTTAGGAGGGATGAGCAATCAGCCCCAGCATTTT
CASSLGGMSNQPQHF
>TRBJ2-1|TRBD2|.|TRBV12-3/TRBV12-4
TGTGCCAGCAGCCGTAGCGGGGGGGCACTCGAGCAGTTCTTC
CASSRSGGALEQFF
>TRBJ2-3|.|few|TRBV2
TGTGCCAGCAGACAGGTCCTCACAGATACGCAGTATTTT
CASRQVLTDTQYF
>TRBJ2-6|TRBD1|.|TRBV6-5
TGTGCCAGCAGTTACCGACAGGGATCTGGGGCCAACGTCCTGACTTTC
CASSYRQGSGANVLTF
>TRBJ1-2|.|.|TRBV13
TGTGCCAGCAACTTCTCTGACAGCTACTATGGCTACACCTTC
CASNFSDSYYGYTF
>TRBJ2-2|TRBD1|.|TRBV4-1
TGCGCCAGCAGCCTCCGGGACAGGGGGCGTTCCGGGGAGCTGTTTTTT
CASSLRDRGRSGELFF
>TRBJ2-3|TRBD2|few|TRBV2
TGTGCCAGCAGTGAATCGTGGGGGGGTAGGGATACGCAGTATTTT
CASSESWGGRDTQYF
>TRBJ2-1|TRBD1|few|TRBV6-1
TGTGCCAGCAGTTTTCGACAGGGGGCAGGAGGTGAGCAGTTCTTC
CASSFRQGAGGEQFF
>TRBJ1-2|.|.|TRBV24-1
TGTGCCACCAGTGAACAGGGCTTCGGCTACACCTTC
CATSEQGFGYTF
>TRBJ2-1|TRBD2|.|TRBV2
TGTGCCAGCAGGACTCTAGCGGGAAGCTCCTACAATGAGCAGTTCTTC
CASRTLAGSSYNEQFF
>TRBJ2-5|TRBD2|few|TRBV7-2
TGTGCCACGGCCAGGGAACTAGCGGGCTCAGAGACCCAGTACTTC
CATARELAGSETQYF
>TRBJ2-5|.|few|TRBV6-5
TGTGCCAGCAGTTACGTGCTCGGGGGAGGAGAGGCCCAGTACTTC
CASSYVLGGGEAQYF
>TRBJ2-1|.|once|TRBV20-1
TGCAGTGCTAGAGATCCAAGCCCCGTTTTAGAGTTCTTC
CSARDPSPVLEFF
>TRBJ2-5|TRBD2|.|TRBV20-1
TGCAGTGCCCTGACTAGCGGGGACTCTGGGGAGACCCAGTACTTC
CSALTSGDSGETQYF
>TRBJ2-5|.|.|TRBV27
TGTGCCAGCAGTCAAAAGGGACTGATAAATCAAGAGACCCAGTACTTC
CASSQKGLINQETQYF
>TRBJ2-1|TRBD1|.|TRBV7-3
TGTGCCAGCAGCCAGCACTATACCGGGACAGCTTACAATGAGCAGTTCTTC
CASSQHYTGTAYNEQFF
>TRBJ2-1|TRBD2|.|TRBV7-9
TGTGCCAGCAGCCAAGGACTAGCGGGGGGATCCGCATACAATGAGCAGTTCTTC
CASSQGLAGGSAYNEQFF
>TRBJ2-3|TRBD1|few|TRBV12-3/TRBV12-4
TGTGCCAGCACTCAAGAGGGGGCCCGCACAGATACGCAGTATTTT
CASTQEGARTDTQYF
>TRBJ1-2|.|.|TRBV9
TGTGCCAGCAGCGTAGAGGGGTTTGGCTACACCTTC
CASSVEGFGYTF
>TRBJ1-6|TRBD1|.|TRBV7-8
TGTGCCAGCAGCGCCCGGGACAGCCAGGACGGTTCACCCCTCCACTTT
CASSARDSQDGSPLHF
>TRBJ2-5|.|.|TRBV11-3
TGTGCCAGCAGCTATGGGGGGCAGGGGACTCAAGAGACCCAGTACTTC
CASSYGGQGTQETQYF
>TRBJ2-3|TRBD2|.|TRBV4-1
TGCGCCAGCAGCCATCTTTCAACTAGCGGAAATACGCAGTATTTT
CASSHLSTSGNTQYF
>TRBJ1-5|.|.|TRBV15
TGTGCCACCAGCGGTAATAGCAATCAGCCCCAGCATTTT
CATSGNSNQPQHF
>TRBJ1-2|TRBD1|few|TRBV7-2
TGTGCCAGCAGCTTGACAGGGGGCATGGTAATAAATGGCTACACCTTC
CASSLTGGMVINGYTF
>TRBJ2-4|TRBD2|.|TRBV15
TGTGCCACCAGACTTGCGGGGGATGCCAAAAACATTCAGTACTTC
CATRLAGDAKNIQYF
>TRBJ2-7|TRBD1|.|TRBV6-1
TGTGCCAGCAGTCCAGGGGGCACCGCCTACGAGCAGTACTTC
CASSPGGTAYEQYF
>TRBJ2-5|TRBD2|few|TRBV7-9
TGTGCCAGCAGCGAGTTGGGCGGGGGTCAGGAGACCCAGTACTTC
CASSELGGGQETQYF
>TRBJ2-7|TRBD1|.|TRBV28
TGTGCCAGCAGGCCCGGGACAGGGTACCCCGAGCAGTACTTC
CASRPGTGYPEQYF
>TRBJ1-2|TRBD1|few|TRBV7-9
TGTGCCAGCAGCCTACAAACGCCACGACAGGGGGCGTTAGGTGGCTACACCTTC
CASSLQTPRQGALGGYTF
>TRBJ1-2|TRBD1|many|TRBV20-1
TGCAGTGCTAGAGAAATACAGACAGGGGGCTATGGCTACACCTTC
CSAREIQTGGYGYTF